This T cell receptor beta chain was sequenced during a study of cytomegalovirus exposure and HLA in healthy donors. Overall study results and limits: An assumption of roughly uniform sequencing depth across donors underlay the presence/absence analyses. As a later analysis showed, a missense DCLRE1C variant was linked to trimming of TCR beta V- and J-genes.

PCR used 60 Vbeta primers and 13 Jbeta primers. Profiled with immunoSEQ multiplex PCR; TCRdb holds only in-frame clones, not every one. This sample has roughly 170,000 clones, with approximately 81% found just once. This clone occurred once. The antigen is unknown. With 4 bases removed from V and 3 bases from J, the gap between germline ends came to 10 bases. There are 14 residues in the CDR3. Germline lookup yields CDR1 MGHRA and CDR2 YSYEKL. The V gene is TRBV4-1, the J gene TRBJ2-1; D gene unclear. Material: PBMCs. The clonotype originates from a female donor in good health and CMV-seronegative. The CDR3 region is CASSPQNGYNEQFF. CDR3 sequence (DNA): TGCGCCAGCAGCCCACAGAACGGCTACAATGAGCAGTTCTTC.